This T cell receptor beta chain is from a study of cytomegalovirus exposure and HLA in healthy donors. Study findings and constraints: With further analysis later on, most CMV-associated TCR beta chains appeared HLA-restricted.

The CDR3 has 15 amino acids. J was trimmed by 3 bases and V by 4 bases; bases with no gene match: 6. CDR1 and CDR2 from the germline V gene are MGHRA and YSYEKL. With 60 Vbeta and 13 Jbeta primers, the PCR was carried out. Sequencing used immunoSEQ multiplex PCR; TCRdb keeps in-frame clones, though not all of them. In the table there are under 200,000 clones, 55% to 65% of which are singletons. The donors (healthy individuals) were bone marrow donors. A note on this clone: As yet, its antigen is unknown.

The specimen sequenced was PBMCs. V gene TRBV4-1 combines with J gene TRBJ2-7; 10 bases are shared with TRBD2. The source is a middle-aged man in good health and CMV-seronegative. The CDR3 nucleotides are TGCGCCAGCAGCCGAGACGGGACTAGCGACTACGAGCAGTACTTC. Amino acids: CASSRDGTSDYEQYF.